This T cell receptor (beta chain) was observed in a study of monozygotic twins with inflammatory bowel disease. Study-wide results and limits: Using the inverse Simpson index, IBD patients had lower TCRbeta diversity than healthy co-twins. Researchers were unable to tell different T cell subtypes apart.

For this clonotype: What it binds is unknown.

This CDR3 is 13 amino acids long. Per germline, CDR1 SGHAT and CDR2 FQNNGV. Each UMI harboured a 6-nucleotide sample barcode and was appended via template switching. TCRdb reanalyzed the 5' RACE reads and collapses them to one entry per CDR3 protein, without DNA. The listing records a few hundred thousand distinct CDR3 sequences. T cells were not sorted, and total RNA was isolated straight from whole blood. Sequencing was done on a sample of blood. The chain uses TRBV11-2 and TRBJ2-3; TCRdb lists TRBD2, though no DNA is available to test this call. The origin of this receptor is a human donor with ulcerative colitis or Crohn's disease, or a healthy co-twin of an affected twin (not recorded which). CDR3 in amino acids: CASSFSGTDTQYF.